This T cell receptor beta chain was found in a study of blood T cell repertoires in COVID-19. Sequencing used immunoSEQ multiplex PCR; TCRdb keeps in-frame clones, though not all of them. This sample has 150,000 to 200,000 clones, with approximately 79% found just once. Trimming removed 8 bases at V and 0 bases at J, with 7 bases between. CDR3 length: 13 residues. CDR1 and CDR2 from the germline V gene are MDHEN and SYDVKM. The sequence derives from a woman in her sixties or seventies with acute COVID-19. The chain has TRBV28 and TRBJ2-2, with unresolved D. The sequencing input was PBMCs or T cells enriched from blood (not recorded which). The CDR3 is CASSPTNTGELFF. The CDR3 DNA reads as TGTGCCAGCTCACCTACGAACACCGGGGAGCTGTTTTTT. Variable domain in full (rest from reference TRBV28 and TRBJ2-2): DVKVTQSSRYLVKRTGEKVFLECVQDMDHENMFWYRQDPGLGLRLIYFSYDVKMKEKGDIPEGYSVSREKKERFSLILESASTNQTSMYLCASSPTNTGELFFGEGSRLTVL.